The clone carrying this T cell receptor beta chain has just a few counts. Template switching introduced a universal primer site, and the cDNA bore unique molecular identifiers. Via MiXCR, TCRdb re-called the 5' RACE reads, giving one row per CDR3 protein. The sample includes 520,000 or so distinct CDR3 sequences, 20% to 25% of them seen just once. The sample is drawn from a study of identical twins. In germline, CDR1 is DFQATT, CDR2 SNEGSKA (reference sequence). Germline trimming cut 6 bases from V and 1 base from J; bases unmatched to any gene: 6. CDR3 length: 15 residues. The same sample was also studied in work on T cells expressing NK-cell markers. That report notes: Eight donors were sequenced, of whom seven were HCMV-seropositive, while the remaining one was HCMV-seronegative. The HCMV specificity of the expanded NKG2C+ T cell clones stayed unresolved.

The source of this sequence is a woman aged 18 to 35 in good health. The sample consisted of CD4+ T cells sorted from blood. The chain links TRBV20-1 to TRBJ2-5; 12 bases agree with TRBD2. For the CDR3, the DNA is TGCAGTGCCCCGGCGACTAGCGGGGGCCAAGAGACCCAGTACTTC. This encodes CSAPATSGGQETQYF.